The text below deals with one T cell receptor beta chain. The antigen is undetermined. Synthetic analogs of TCR templates were spiked into every PCR. The repertoire was sequenced with immunoSEQ multiplex PCR; TCRdb's copy has only in-frame clones and lacks some. The sample contains 30,000 to 40,000 clones, about 85% of which appear only once. The entry originates in a study of PD-L1 blockade in urothelial cancer. J was trimmed by 13 bases and V by 5 bases; bases with no gene match: 4. This CDR3 contains 11 residues. CDR1 and CDR2 from the germline V gene are MNHEY and SMNVEV (reference sequence). The time point is: pretreatment peripheral blood. Each patient contributed between 1 and 8 total time points of blood mononuclear cells, pretreatment and during treatment. Overall study findings and caveats: The study found that durable-benefit patients expanded tumor-associated blood clones more at 3 weeks.

The J gene is TRBJ1-4, the V gene TRBV27; 7 positions agree with TRBD1. Sample: PBMCs, taken around atezolizumab (anti-PD-L1) treatment. This receptor was taken from an elderly man with urothelial cancer. CDR3 amino acids: CASSAGGGLFF. Here the CDR3 DNA reads TGTGCCAGCAGTGCAGGGGGAGGACTGTTTTTT.